This T cell receptor (beta chain) came from a study of blood T cell repertoires in COVID-19. Across the whole study: COVID-19 samples collected from the United States, Italy and Spain covered acute and convalescent phases. Sample material is recorded as cDNA or gDNA derived from T cells, B-cell-depleted T cells, or PBMCs.

A Seattle source enrolled patients during active infection and followed them longitudinally. The germline gives CDR1 SGHRS, CDR2 YFSETQ. V gave up 3 bases and J gave up 0 bases, with 9 bases separating them. This CDR3 has 15 residues. In the source study's methods: Counts of nucleated cells, estimated from reference gene primer amplification, were obtained. The assay was immunoSEQ multiplex PCR, and TCRdb's table has in-frame clones only and misses some. That table furnishes V, J and clone size, whereas the DNA furnished D and trimming. The sample records approximately 250,000 clones, about 82% being singletons.

The J gene is TRBJ1-4, the V gene TRBV5-1; D is ambiguous. The sequence came from a woman older than 75 with COVID-19, enrolled during active disease. The sample comprised peripheral blood. Here the CDR3 reads CASSSRGATNEKLFF. Here the CDR3 DNA reads TGCGCCAGCAGCTCCCGGGGAGCAACTAATGAAAAACTGTTTTTT.